Below, 19 T cell receptor beta chains from the same sample are listed, as sequenced in a study of shared clonotypes between healthy human individuals. The assay was immunoSEQ multiplex PCR, and TCRdb's table has in-frame clones only and misses some. Here the sample spans over 2 million clones, 85% to 95% being singletons. Source material: naive CD4+ T cells sorted from blood. Noted subset: CD45RA+ positively selected. Receptors originate from a man aged 18 to 35 in good health.

J is TRBJ2-1 and V is TRBV19; 8 nucleotides agree with TRBD1. The V gene end was trimmed by 5 bases and the J gene end by 5 bases; junction bases not matched to a gene: 8. The CDR3 sequence is 15 residues long. Germline values: CDR1 LNHDA, CDR2 SQIVND (reference sequence). The CDR3 loop reads CASSPRDRPNNEQFF. CDR3 DNA: TGTGCCAGTAGTCCTCGGGACAGGCCAAACAATGAGCAGTTCTTC.

The genes are TRBV5-1 and TRBJ2-7; TRBD2 matches at 10 bases. In germline, CDR1 is SGHRS, CDR2 YFSETQ. The CDR3 totals 15 residues. The V and J ends lost 0 bases and 4 bases, in that order; junction bases with no gene match: 4. The CDR3 sequence: CASSLDGLAAYEQYF. The CDR3 coding sequence is TGCGCCAGCAGCTTGGACGGACTAGCGGCTTACGAGCAGTACTTC.

This chain uses TRBV28 with TRBJ1-1, with unresolved D. The CDR3 spans 14 residues. CDR1 is MDHEN, CDR2 SYDVKM, per germline. The ends were cut back, 3 bases at V and 5 bases at J, with 13 bases in the middle. The CDR3 DNA follows: TGTGCCAGCAGTTTTTCCGCCGGGGAAACTGAAGCTTTCTTT. As protein: CASSFSAGETEAFF. Full variable domain (missing parts from reference TRBV28 and TRBJ1-1): DVKVTQSSRYLVKRTGEKVFLECVQDMDHENMFWYRQDPGLGLRLIYFSYDVKMKEKGDIPEGYSVSREKKERFSLILESASTNQTSMYLCASSFSAGETEAFFGQGTRLTVV.

This chain links TRBV6-6 with TRBJ2-1; the D gene is possibly TRBD1 (6 bases). The CDR3 has 14 amino acids. CDR1 and CDR2 (germline): MNHNY, SVGAGI (reference sequence). V was shortened by 2 bases and J by 6 bases, with 11 bases between the two germline ends. DNA for the CDR3: TGTGCCAGCAGTTACGGACTCAGGGGCAATGAGCAGTTCTTC. Translating gives CASSYGLRGNEQFF.

In nucleotides, the CDR3 is TGTGCCAGCAGCCTTACCTATCCTAACTATGGCTACACCTTC. It specifies CASSLTYPNYGYTF. The chain joins TRBV7-9 to TRBJ1-2; D remains ambiguous. The ends were cut back, 5 bases at V and 0 bases at J, with 10 bases in the middle. This CDR3 is 14 amino acids long. Germline assignment: CDR1 SEHNR and CDR2 FQNEAQ (reference sequence).

The table lists this clone with a count of one. The chain joins TRBV28 to TRBJ2-7; 10 bases align to TRBD2. Losses at the gene ends were 6 bases for V and 5 bases for J; bases not matched to a gene: 13. From germline, CDR1 is MDHEN and CDR2 SYDVKM. The CDR3 extends over 16 amino acids. This CDR3 is CASSPPVAGGVDEQYF. The CDR3 bases are TGTGCCAGCAGCCCTCCCGTAGCGGGGGGCGTTGACGAGCAGTACTTC.

In the case of this clone: A junction boundary mismatches the germline segment, possibly from a read error. The CDR3 bases are TGTGCCAGCAGTGAATGCTTGGCCGGGCGAAAAGTAGTCGGAGGTTTT. Translation gives CASSECLAGRKVVGGF. The gene calls are TRBV25-1 and TRBJ1-3; D is unresolved. The CDR3 is 16 amino acids. CDR1 and CDR2 from the germline V gene are MGHDK and SYGVNS. Full variable domain (outside the CDR3, taken from reference TRBV25-1 and TRBJ1-3): EADIYQTPRYLVIGTGKKITLECSQTMGHDKMYWYQQDPGMELHLIHYSYGVNSTEKGDLSSESTVSRIRTEHFPLTLESARPSHTSQYLCASSECLAGRKVVGGFGEGSWLTVV.

This chain uses TRBV29-1 with TRBJ2-7, with a possible D match to TRBD1 (6 bases). CDR3 length: 13 amino acids. The germline V gene has CDR1 SQVTM and CDR2 ANQGSEA. V dropped 4 bases and J dropped 6 bases, with 16 bases sitting between them. DNA for the CDR3: TGCAGCGTTGGACGGGACACGGGGCTCGAGCAGTACTTC. This sequence encodes CSVGRDTGLEQYF.

The chain recombines TRBV4-2 with TRBJ2-1; D assignment may be TRBD1 or TRBD2 (6 bases each). The V and J ends lost 2 bases and 2 bases respectively, with 13 bases between them. The CDR3 covers 16 residues. CDR1 LGHNA and CDR2 YNFKEQ come from the germline V gene. The CDR3 region is CASSQPSEGAYNEQFF. The CDR3 nucleotides read TGTGCCAGCAGCCAACCCTCGGAGGGGGCCTACAATGAGCAGTTCTTC.

The rearrangement uses TRBV15 and TRBJ2-6, with a weak D call TRBD2 (5 bases). CDR1 is LNHNV and CDR2 is YYDKDF in the germline V gene (reference sequence). The length of the CDR3 is 15 residues. The V gene lost 4 bases and the J gene lost 0 bases, with 7 bases spanning the gap. CDR3 bases: TGTGCCACCAGCACTAGCCCCTCTGGGGCCAACGTCCTGACTTTC. Translated, it gives CATSTSPSGANVLTF.

The chain carries TRBV18 and TRBJ2-7; maybe TRBD2 (5 bases). Trimming shortened V by 2 bases and J by 3 bases, and 8 bases separated the two germline ends. The CDR3 is 13 residues long. Germline V gene data show CDR1 as KGHSH and CDR2 as LQKENI. CDR3: CASSPGSDYEQYF. The CDR3, as DNA: TGTGCCAGCTCACCAGGTAGCGACTACGAGCAGTACTTC.

The table lists this clone with a count of one. V usage is TRBV5-4 and J usage is TRBJ2-7, with 11 bases matching TRBD2. Germline CDR1 and CDR2: SGHNT and YYREEE (reference sequence). The CDR3 has 15 amino acids. With 4 bases clipped from V and 2 bases from J, the junction kept 5 bases outside the gene matches. In DNA form, the CDR3 reads TGTGCCAGCAGCCGAGTGACTAGCGGGGCCTACGAGCAGTACTTC. Translating gives CASSRVTSGAYEQYF.

V gene TRBV4-3 combines with J gene TRBJ2-3, with 7 bases fitting TRBD2. Trimming at V came to 1 base and at J to 1 base, leaving 5 bases not matched to a gene. Germline V gene data show CDR1 as LGHNA and CDR2 as YSLEER. The CDR3 runs 16 residues. The CDR3 spells CASSQGPLAGTDTQYF. CDR3 nucleotide sequence: TGCGCCAGCAGCCAAGGTCCCCTAGCGGGCACAGATACGCAGTATTTT.

Concerning this clone: Within the sample, other DNA sequences also encode this same CDR3. This sequence joins TRBV7-9 and TRBJ2-7; D ambiguous. The CDR3 has 11 amino acids. V was clipped by 1 base and J by 6 bases, with 4 bases between them. Germline CDR1 and CDR2: SEHNR and FQNEAQ (reference sequence). The CDR3: CASSLEVEQYF. CDR3 coding DNA: TGTGCCAGCAGCTTAGAGGTCGAGCAGTACTTC.

The gene calls are TRBV7-9 and TRBJ2-1; D is undetermined. The CDR3 has 13 residues. Germline V gene sequence: CDR1 SEHNR, CDR2 FQNEAQ (reference sequence). V was cut by 3 bases and J by 4 bases, with 7 bases left in between. The CDR3 is CASSFERYNEQFF. In nucleotides, the CDR3 is TGTGCCAGCAGCTTTGAGCGATACAATGAGCAGTTCTTC.

On this clone: The sample holds other DNA sequences that translate to the same CDR3. V gene TRBV30 combines with J gene TRBJ1-4; D unclear. Trimming stripped 0 bases from V and 8 bases from J, with 4 bases between. This CDR3 contains 11 residues. CDR1 is GTSNPN and CDR2 is SVGIG in the germline V gene (reference sequence). CDR3 nucleotide sequence: TGTGCCTGGAGTGTCTCCGAAAAACTGTTTTTT. It specifies CAWSVSEKLFF.

V and J are TRBV5-1 and TRBJ2-7; D gene unclear. This CDR3 region has 14 residues. The germline CDR1 and CDR2 sequences are SGHRS and YFSETQ. Deletions cut 0 bases from V and 6 bases from J, with 13 bases between. As DNA, the CDR3 is TGCGCCAGCAGCTTGGCCAGCCTGGGTCTCGAGCAGTACTTC. Its protein is CASSLASLGLEQYF.

The rearrangement joins TRBV5-1 to TRBJ2-1, with D hard to call. The germline CDR1 and CDR2 sequences are SGHRS and YFSETQ. Trimming removed 5 bases at V and 4 bases at J, with 10 bases between. The CDR3 runs 13 residues. This CDR3 reads CASSISDYNEQFF. CDR3 nucleotide sequence: TGCGCCAGCAGTATCAGCGATTACAATGAGCAGTTCTTC.

Only one count was recorded for this clone. The V call is TRBV5-6, the J call TRBJ2-1; 15 bases match TRBD2. Unmatched junction bases numbered 5, after V lost 4 bases and J lost 0 bases. CDR1 SGHDT and CDR2 YYEEEE come from the germline V gene. This CDR3 spans 18 amino acids. The CDR3 is CASSSGLAGGSSYNEQFF. The CDR3 nucleotides are TGTGCCAGCAGCAGCGGACTAGCGGGGGGGAGCTCCTACAATGAGCAGTTCTTC.